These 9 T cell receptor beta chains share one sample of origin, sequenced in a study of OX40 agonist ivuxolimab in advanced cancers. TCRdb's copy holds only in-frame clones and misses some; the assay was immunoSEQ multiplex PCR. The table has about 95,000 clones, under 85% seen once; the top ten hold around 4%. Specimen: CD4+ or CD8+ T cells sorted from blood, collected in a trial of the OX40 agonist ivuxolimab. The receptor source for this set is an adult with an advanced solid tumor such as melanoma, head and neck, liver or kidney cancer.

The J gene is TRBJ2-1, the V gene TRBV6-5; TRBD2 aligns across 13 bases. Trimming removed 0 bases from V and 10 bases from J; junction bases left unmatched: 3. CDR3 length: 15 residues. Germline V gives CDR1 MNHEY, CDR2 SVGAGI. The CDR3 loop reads CASSYSGLAGVEQFF. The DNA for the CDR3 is TGTGCCAGCAGTTACTCAGGACTAGCGGGAGTCGAGCAGTTCTTC.

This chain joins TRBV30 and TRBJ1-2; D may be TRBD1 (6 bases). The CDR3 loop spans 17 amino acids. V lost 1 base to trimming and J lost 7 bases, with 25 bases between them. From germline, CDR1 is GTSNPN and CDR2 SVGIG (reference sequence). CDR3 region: CAWSGNWGAPDLGGYTF. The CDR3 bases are TGTGCCTGGAGTGGAAACTGGGGGGCCCCCGACTTAGGTGGCTACACCTTC.

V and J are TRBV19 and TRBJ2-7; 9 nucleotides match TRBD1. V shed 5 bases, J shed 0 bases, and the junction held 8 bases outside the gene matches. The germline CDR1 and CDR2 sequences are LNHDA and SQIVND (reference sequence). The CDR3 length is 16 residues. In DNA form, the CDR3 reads TGTGCCAGTAGTCCCCGCCGGGACAGGGCCTCCTACGAGCAGTACTTC. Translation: CASSPRRDRASYEQYF. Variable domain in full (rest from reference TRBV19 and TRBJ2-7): DGGITQSPKYLFRKEGQNVTLSCEQNLNHDAMYWYRQDPGQGLRLIYYSQIVNDFQKGDIAEGYSVSREKKESFPLTVTSAQKNPTAFYLCASSPRRDRASYEQYFGPGTRLTVT.

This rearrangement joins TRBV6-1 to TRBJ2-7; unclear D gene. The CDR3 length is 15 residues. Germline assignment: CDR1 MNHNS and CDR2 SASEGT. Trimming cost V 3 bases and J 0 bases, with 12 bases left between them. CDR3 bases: TGTGCCAGCAGTGACCCCGGACGGAGCTCCTACGAGCAGTACTTC. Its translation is CASSDPGRSSYEQYF.

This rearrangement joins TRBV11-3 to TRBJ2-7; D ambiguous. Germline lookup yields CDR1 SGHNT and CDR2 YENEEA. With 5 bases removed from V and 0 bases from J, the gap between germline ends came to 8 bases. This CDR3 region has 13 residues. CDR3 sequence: CASSPQSSYEQYF. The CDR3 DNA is TGTGCCAGCAGCCCCCAAAGCTCCTACGAGCAGTACTTC.

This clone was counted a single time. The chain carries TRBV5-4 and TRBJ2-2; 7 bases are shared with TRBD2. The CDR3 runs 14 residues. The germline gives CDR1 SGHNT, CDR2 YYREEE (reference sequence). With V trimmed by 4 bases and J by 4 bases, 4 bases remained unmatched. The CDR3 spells CASSATGGTGELFF. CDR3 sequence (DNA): TGTGCCAGCAGCGCGACGGGGGGCACCGGGGAGCTGTTTTTT.

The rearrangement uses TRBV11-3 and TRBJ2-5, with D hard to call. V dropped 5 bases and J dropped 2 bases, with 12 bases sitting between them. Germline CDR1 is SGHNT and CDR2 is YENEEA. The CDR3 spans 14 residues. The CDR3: CASSTYHAQETQYF. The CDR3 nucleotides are TGTGCCAGCAGCACATATCACGCACAAGAGACCCAGTACTTC.

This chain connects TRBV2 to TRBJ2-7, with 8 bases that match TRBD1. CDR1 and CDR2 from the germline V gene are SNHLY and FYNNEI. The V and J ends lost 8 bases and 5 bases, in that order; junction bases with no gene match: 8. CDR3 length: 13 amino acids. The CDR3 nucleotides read TGTGCCAGCGGCGGACAGGGAGTAAACGAGCAGTACTTC. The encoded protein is CASGGQGVNEQYF.

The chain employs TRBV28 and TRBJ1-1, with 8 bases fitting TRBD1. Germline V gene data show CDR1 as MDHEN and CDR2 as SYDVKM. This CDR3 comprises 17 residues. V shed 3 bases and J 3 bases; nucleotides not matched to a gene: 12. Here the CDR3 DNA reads TGTGCCAGCAGTTTCTCTGCCGGACAGGGCCGGGACACTGAAGCTTTCTTT. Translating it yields CASSFSAGQGRDTEAFF.